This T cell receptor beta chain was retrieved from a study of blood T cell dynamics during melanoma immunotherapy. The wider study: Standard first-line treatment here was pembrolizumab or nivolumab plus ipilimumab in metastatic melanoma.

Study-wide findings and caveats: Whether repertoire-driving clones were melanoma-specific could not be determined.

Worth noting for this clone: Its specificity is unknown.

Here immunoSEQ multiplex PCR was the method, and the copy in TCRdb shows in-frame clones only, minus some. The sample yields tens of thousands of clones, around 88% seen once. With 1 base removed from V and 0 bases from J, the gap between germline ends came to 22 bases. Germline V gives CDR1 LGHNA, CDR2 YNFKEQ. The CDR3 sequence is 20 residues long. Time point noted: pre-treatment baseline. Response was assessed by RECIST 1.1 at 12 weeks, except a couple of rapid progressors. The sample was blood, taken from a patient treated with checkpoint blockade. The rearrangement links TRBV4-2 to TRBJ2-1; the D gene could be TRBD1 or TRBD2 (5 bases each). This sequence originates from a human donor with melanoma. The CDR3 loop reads CASSQVDSGRVPSSYNEQFF. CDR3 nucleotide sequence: TGTGCCAGCAGCCAAGTAGACTCGGGGCGGGTCCCCTCCTCCTACAATGAGCAGTTCTTC.